Given below is one T cell receptor (beta chain) in context. The record originates from a study of blood T cell repertoires in COVID-19. Study summary: The United States, Italy and Spain supplied acute and convalescent COVID-19 samples. T cells, B-cell-depleted T cells, or PBMCs provided the cDNA or gDNA that served as material.

In the study's own analysis: Reference gene primer amplification gave estimated nucleated cell counts. Measured with immunoSEQ multiplex PCR; TCRdb has only the in-frame clones, and not every one. The V and J calls and the clone size are those of that table, but D and trimming were determined from the DNA. The repertoire includes about 77,000 clones, approximately 88% of them detected once, and about 7% sits in the top ten. V shed 0 bases and J shed 10 bases, with 9 bases lying between them. The CDR3 is 12 amino acids. This rearrangement joins TRBV12-3 or TRBV12-4 to TRBJ2-5; D possibly corresponds to TRBD1 (5 bases). Specimen: peripheral blood. The receptor was isolated from a woman aged 80 or over with acute or convalescent COVID-19. CDR3 sequence: CASSLAGENQYF. CDR3 DNA sequence: TGTGCCAGCAGTTTAGCAGGGGAAAACCAGTACTTC.